The 30 T cell receptor beta chains reported below all come from one sample, sequenced in a study of T cell repertoires in ileal Crohn's disease. Libraries were prepared by immunoSEQ multiplex PCR; TCRdb keeps only in-frame clonotypes and omits some of them. The sample carries 2,700 or so clones, about 70% recorded once. Time point given: neoterminal ileum biopsy at postoperative endoscopy, about 6 months after surgery. The specimen sequenced was ileal tissue. Receptors originate from an adult with Crohn's disease.

This chain joins TRBV28 and TRBJ2-7; perhaps TRBD1 as D (6 bases). This CDR3 has 14 amino acids. From germline, CDR1 is MDHEN and CDR2 SYDVKM. V was clipped by 9 bases and J by 5 bases, with 20 bases between them. The CDR3 region is CASLGAGDVHEQYF. The CDR3 region has the DNA TGTGCCAGTCTCGGAGCAGGGGACGTCCACGAGCAGTACTTC. The full variable domain, in which reference TRBV28 and TRBJ2-7 provide the parts outside the CDR3, is DVKVTQSSRYLVKRTGEKVFLECVQDMDHENMFWYRQDPGLGLRLIYFSYDVKMKEKGDIPEGYSVSREKKERFSLILESASTNQTSMYLCASLGAGDVHEQYFGPGTRLTVT.

The CDR3 protein is CATSRDRGQETQYF. In DNA, the CDR3 is TGTGCCACCAGCAGAGATAGGGGGCAAGAGACCCAGTACTTC. The genes are TRBV15 and TRBJ2-5; D possibly corresponds to TRBD1 (6 bases). V was shortened by 0 bases and J by 2 bases, with 7 bases between the two germline ends. The CDR3 has 14 amino acids. Looked up from germline, CDR1 is LNHNV and CDR2 is YYDKDF (reference sequence).

This chain connects TRBV4-3 to TRBJ1-6; possible D gene TRBD1, 5 bases. Germline-derived CDR1 and CDR2 are LGHNA and YSLEER. The CDR3 is 18 amino acids. V lost 4 bases to trimming and J lost 7 bases, with 23 bases between them. The CDR3 spells CASSPALGSQGGNSPLHF. CDR3 DNA: TGCGCCAGCAGCCCAGCCTTAGGAAGTCAGGGAGGGAATTCACCCCTCCACTTT.

This clone has a handful of counts. The chain uses TRBV4-1 and TRBJ2-5; D is undetermined. Trimming left V 0 bases short and J 0 bases short, with 8 bases between. CDR1 is MGHRA and CDR2 is YSYEKL in the germline V gene. CDR3 size: 15 residues. CDR3 amino acids: CASSQDSTDQETQYF. The CDR3 DNA is TGCGCCAGCAGCCAAGATTCAACAGACCAAGAGACCCAGTACTTC.

This clone was seen a handful of times. The chain couples TRBV9 to TRBJ1-3; possible D gene TRBD1, 5 bases. Germline loops: CDR1 SGDLS, CDR2 YYNGEE. The ends were cut back, 5 bases at V and 8 bases at J, with 23 bases in the middle. The CDR3 has 16 residues. CDR3 DNA sequence: TGTGCCAGCAGTAAGAACCCAGGGTCTACGGGAGACACCATATATTTT. Translating it yields CASSKNPGSTGDTIYF.

V usage is TRBV6-4 and J usage is TRBJ2-3; the match to TRBD2 covers 8 bases. This CDR3 region has 14 residues. Looked up from germline, CDR1 is MRHNA and CDR2 is SNTAGT. With V trimmed by 11 bases and J by 5 bases, 12 bases remained unmatched. The chain's CDR3 is CASQREICIDTQYF. The CDR3 DNA sequence: TGTGCCTCGCAGCGGGAGATATGTATAGATACGCAGTATTTT.

This clone qualifies as medium-sized (0.01 to 0.1%). The J gene is TRBJ1-4, the V gene TRBV6-6; 10 bases map to TRBD1. Trimming took 5 bases from V and 7 from J; bases not matched to a gene: 7. This CDR3 contains 15 residues. CDR1 is MNHNY and CDR2 is SVGAGI in the germline V gene (reference sequence). The DNA of the CDR3 is TGTGCCAGCAGTACCGGGACAGGGGAGGCTGAAAAACTGTTTTTT. Protein sequence: CASSTGTGEAEKLFF.

This chain joins TRBV25-1 and TRBJ2-1, with TRBD1 matching over 7 bases. Losses at the gene ends were 4 bases for V and 4 bases for J; bases not matched to a gene: 4. This CDR3 is 14 amino acids long. Germline V CDR1 and CDR2: MGHDK, SYGVNS. The CDR3 sequence is CASSGQGLYNEQFF. CDR3 sequence (DNA): TGTGCCAGCAGTGGACAGGGCCTGTACAATGAGCAGTTCTTC. The variable domain in full, completed from reference TRBV25-1 and TRBJ2-1, reads EADIYQTPRYLVIGTGKKITLECSQTMGHDKMYWYQQDPGMELHLIHYSYGVNSTEKGDLSSESTVSRIRTEHFPLTLESARPSHTSQYLCASSGQGLYNEQFFGPGTRLTVL.

This chain joins TRBV5-4 and TRBJ1-4; 9 positions agree with TRBD1. V trimming: 4 bases; J trimming: 8 bases; junction bases outside the gene matches: 6. This CDR3 is 14 amino acids long. Germline lookup yields CDR1 SGHNT and CDR2 YYREEE (reference sequence). For the CDR3, the DNA is TGTGCCAGCAGCGCCACAGGGGGCAAAGAAAAACTGTTTTTT. As protein: CASSATGGKEKLFF.

This clone was counted only a few times. This sequence joins TRBV28 and TRBJ2-1, with 8 bases aligning to TRBD2. The CDR3 covers 13 residues. J was trimmed by 9 bases and V by 8 bases; bases with no gene match: 9. Looked up from germline, CDR1 is MDHEN and CDR2 is SYDVKM. Here the CDR3 DNA reads TGTGCCAGCGGGAGCGGGAGCTTAGGTGAGCAGTTCTTC. It specifies CASGSGSLGEQFF.

This chain uses TRBV6-6 with TRBJ2-3, with D possibly TRBD2 on 6 matching bases. CDR1 is MNHNY, CDR2 SVGAGI, per germline (reference sequence). The CDR3 runs to 14 residues. Trimming removed 5 bases from V and 2 bases from J, with 11 bases in between. CDR3 nucleotide sequence: TGTGCCAGCAGTACCGGACTATACACAGATACGCAGTATTTT. It specifies CASSTGLYTDTQYF.

The chain employs TRBV30 and TRBJ2-7, with 8 nucleotides matching TRBD2. The CDR3 spans 14 residues. Germline CDR1 is GTSNPN and CDR2 is SVGIG (reference sequence). Losses at the gene ends were 0 bases for V and 3 bases for J; bases not matched to a gene: 4. CDR3 in amino acids: CAWSVGGGHYEQYF. CDR3 in DNA: TGTGCCTGGAGTGTCGGGGGGGGACACTACGAGCAGTACTTC. Looking up the rest from reference TRBV30 and TRBJ2-7 gives the full variable domain: SQTIHQWPATLVQPVGSPLSLECTVEGTSNPNLYWYRQAAGRGLQLLFYSVGIGQISSEVPQNLSASRPQDRQFILSSKKLLLSDSGFYLCAWSVGGGHYEQYFGPGTRLTVT.

This clone was recorded once. The rearrangement uses TRBV7-6 and TRBJ2-2, with D possibly matching TRBD2 (6 bases). The CDR3 has 16 amino acids. CDR1 is SGHVS and CDR2 is FNYEAQ in the germline V gene. Trimming cost V 5 bases and J 1 base, with 14 bases left between them. The CDR3 region is CASSQYGGKNTGELFF. Written as DNA, the CDR3 is TGTGCCAGCAGCCAGTACGGCGGGAAGAACACCGGGGAGCTGTTTTTT. The entire variable domain, with the rest obtained from reference TRBV7-6 and TRBJ2-2, is as follows: GAGVSQSPRYKVTKRGQDVALRCDPISGHVSLYWYRQALGQGPEFLTYFNYEAQQDKSGLPNDRFSAERPEGSISTLTIQRTEQRDSAMYRCASSQYGGKNTGELFFGEGSRLTVL.

The genes are TRBV15 and TRBJ2-5; possibly TRBD2 for D (6 bases). V was cut by 3 bases and J by 5 bases, with 10 bases left in between. The CDR3 is made up of 13 amino acids. The germline V gene encodes CDR1 LNHNV and CDR2 YYDKDF (reference sequence). This chain's CDR3 is CATSSGGRETQYF. Here the CDR3 DNA reads TGTGCCACCAGCAGTGGGGGGAGGGAGACCCAGTACTTC.

This chain connects TRBV2 to TRBJ2-5, with TRBD2 matching 8 bases. There are 14 residues in the CDR3. The junction had 9 bases not matched to a gene; V was cut back by 8 bases and J by 4 bases. From germline, CDR1 is SNHLY and CDR2 FYNNEI. The CDR3: CASQAPAGAETQYF. CDR3 DNA sequence: TGTGCCAGCCAGGCCCCAGCGGGAGCAGAGACCCAGTACTTC.

The rearrangement links TRBV7-9 to TRBJ2-7, with D perhaps TRBD1 (5 bases). Germline CDR1 and CDR2: SEHNR and FQNEAQ (reference sequence). This CDR3 comprises 14 residues. The V gene lost 5 bases and the J gene lost 5 bases, with 16 bases spanning the gap. CDR3 in DNA: TGTGCCAGCAGCCGAGGTGGGCAGGGTAACGAGCAGTACTTC. Encoded protein: CASSRGGQGNEQYF.

J is TRBJ1-5 and V is TRBV19, with 7 bases that match TRBD1. Germline V gene sequence: CDR1 LNHDA, CDR2 SQIVND (reference sequence). This CDR3 has 15 amino acids. Germline trimming cut 3 bases from V and 0 bases from J; bases unmatched to any gene: 2. DNA of the CDR3: TGTGCCAGTAGTATGGGGACAGTTAGCAATCAGCCCCAGCATTTT. Residues: CASSMGTVSNQPQHF. The variable domain in full, with the rest retrieved from reference TRBV19 and TRBJ1-5, is DGGITQSPKYLFRKEGQNVTLSCEQNLNHDAMYWYRQDPGQGLRLIYYSQIVNDFQKGDIAEGYSVSREKKESFPLTVTSAQKNPTAFYLCASSMGTVSNQPQHFGDGTRLSIL.

The chain couples TRBV27 to TRBJ2-5, with 7 bases lining up with TRBD1. J was trimmed by 7 bases and V by 5 bases; bases with no gene match: 10. Germline values: CDR1 MNHEY, CDR2 SMNVEV (reference sequence). The CDR3 is 14 residues long. CDR3 sequence reads: CASSPRDRETTQYF. The CDR3, as DNA: TGTGCCAGCAGTCCCCGGGACAGAGAAACGACCCAGTACTTC.

The V gene is TRBV6-1, the J gene TRBJ2-2; tentative D call: TRBD2 (5 bases). The CDR3 contains 15 residues. V shed 2 bases and J shed 4 bases, with 11 bases lying between them. Germline CDR1 and CDR2: MNHNS and SASEGT. CDR3 in DNA: TGTGCCAGCAGTGAAATAGGGAGTTCCACCGGGGAGCTGTTTTTT. Its protein is CASSEIGSSTGELFF.

This chain links TRBV6-5 with TRBJ1-5; weak D call: TRBD1 (5 bases). The CDR3 covers 14 residues. Germline CDR1 reads MNHEY; CDR2 reads SVGAGI. V was cut by 5 bases and J by 6 bases, with 14 bases left in between. The CDR3: CASSPLGGSQPQHF. The CDR3 DNA reads TGTGCCAGCAGTCCCCTTGGGGGGAGTCAGCCCCAGCATTTT.

The V and J genes are TRBV19 and TRBJ1-6; D remains ambiguous. V shed 3 bases and J shed 7 bases, with 10 bases lying between them. This CDR3 region has 14 residues. CDR1 and CDR2 from the germline V gene are LNHDA and SQIVND (reference sequence). The CDR3 here is CASSIGGSNSPLHF. The CDR3 DNA sequence: TGTGCCAGTAGTATCGGAGGGAGCAATTCACCCCTCCACTTT.

The table lists this clone with a count of one. This rearrangement joins TRBV30 to TRBJ2-7; tentatively, D is TRBD2 (7 bases). The V and J ends lost 0 bases and 4 bases respectively, with 13 bases between them. Germline-derived CDR1 and CDR2 are GTSNPN and SVGIG (reference sequence). The CDR3 length is 14 residues. The CDR3 here is CAWSVGGVSYEQYF. The CDR3 DNA is TGTGCCTGGAGTGTAGGGGGGGTATCTTACGAGCAGTACTTC.

The chain recombines TRBV7-9 with TRBJ2-7, with 7 nucleotides matching TRBD1. Germline V lookup: CDR1 SEHNR, CDR2 FQNEAQ (reference sequence). The CDR3 consists of 16 residues. J lost 3 bases, V lost 1 base, and 9 bases had no gene match. CDR3 sequence (DNA): TGTGCCAGCAGCTTAGATCTGGGACAGATGATCTACGAGCAGTACTTC. It is translated as CASSLDLGQMIYEQYF.

This CDR3 reads CASGLSGGAYEQYF. The CDR3 bases are TGTGCCAGCGGACTTAGCGGGGGGGCCTACGAGCAGTACTTC. The chain couples TRBV7-9 to TRBJ2-7; 11 bases map to TRBD2. J was trimmed by 2 bases and V by 8 bases; bases with no gene match: 5. The CDR3 length is 14 residues. Germline V gives CDR1 SEHNR, CDR2 FQNEAQ (reference sequence).

This chain links TRBV2 with TRBJ1-5, with D possibly matching TRBD1 (5 bases). CDR1 and CDR2 from the germline V gene are SNHLY and FYNNEI. Trimming pared 6 bases from V and 6 bases from J, leaving 18 bases between. CDR3 length: 15 residues. CDR3 residues: CASSEPRGPGQPQHF. CDR3 coding DNA: TGTGCCAGCAGCGAACCAAGGGGTCCGGGTCAGCCCCAGCATTTT.

The genes are TRBV9 and TRBJ1-4, with 7 bases fitting TRBD1. J was trimmed by 3 bases and V by 3 bases; bases with no gene match: 14. The CDR3 extends over 18 amino acids. CDR1 and CDR2 from the germline V gene are SGDLS and YYNGEE. The CDR3 DNA is TGTGCCAGCAGCGCCCCGACAGGGACCCCCAACTCTAATGAAAAACTGTTTTTT. The encoded protein is CASSAPTGTPNSNEKLFF. The complete variable domain, with remaining parts taken from reference TRBV9 and TRBJ1-4, reads DSGVTQTPKHLITATGQRVTLRCSPRSGDLSVYWYQQSLDQGLQFLIQYYNGEERAKGNILERFSAQQFPDLHSELNLSSLELGDSALYFCASSAPTGTPNSNEKLFFGSGTQLSVL.

There are a few counts of this clone. The gene calls are TRBV7-8 and TRBJ2-3, with TRBD2 as a possible D gene (6 bases). Looked up from germline, CDR1 is SGHVS and CDR2 is FQNEAQ. This CDR3 is 14 amino acids long. Trimming removed 5 bases at V and 2 bases at J, with 11 bases between. The DNA of the CDR3 is TGTGCCAGCAGCAAAGGAGGGATCACAGATACGCAGTATTTT. Its translation: CASSKGGITDTQYF. The complete variable domain, with remaining parts taken from reference TRBV7-8 and TRBJ2-3, reads GAGVSQSPRYKVAKRGQDVALRCDPISGHVSLFWYQQALGQGPEFLTYFQNEAQLDKSGLPSDRFFAERPEGSVSTLKIQRTQQEDSAVYLCASSKGGITDTQYFGPGTRLTVL.

The rearrangement joins TRBV27 to TRBJ1-6; TRBD1 agrees at 11 bases. The junction had 4 bases not matched to a gene; V was cut back by 6 bases and J by 9 bases. The CDR3 is made up of 14 amino acids. CDR1 MNHEY and CDR2 SMNVEV come from the germline V gene (reference sequence). The CDR3 DNA reads as TGTGCCAGCAGATGGGACAGGGGGACTTCACCCCTCCACTTT. Amino acid sequence: CASRWDRGTSPLHF.

V and J are TRBV7-8 and TRBJ1-1; 7 nucleotides agree with TRBD1. The CDR3 spans 14 residues. Per the germline V gene, CDR1 is SGHVS and CDR2 is FQNEAQ. Trimming cost V 5 bases and J 8 bases; bases outside gene matches: 11. The CDR3 spells CASSLGTAEEEAFF. The CDR3 DNA is TGTGCCAGCAGCCTAGGGACAGCTGAAGAGGAAGCTTTCTTT.

V usage is TRBV6-1 and J usage is TRBJ1-6; 8 bases agree with TRBD1. The CDR3 sequence is 15 residues long. The J segment lost 7 bases and the V segment lost 2 bases, leaving 4 bases of the junction unmatched. The V gene's germline CDR1 is MNHNS and CDR2 SASEGT. The CDR3 spells CASSENTGGNSPLHF. The CDR3 coding sequence is TGTGCCAGCAGTGAAAACACAGGGGGGAATTCACCCCTCCACTTT.